Each of the 8 T cell receptor beta chains below was sequenced from the same sample in a study of response to subunit inactivated influenza vaccine. TCRdb reprocessed the RT-PCR reads via MiXCR and lists one record per CDR3 protein. Among roughly 700,000 distinct CDR3 sequences listed, 15% to 18% were seen once. The sample was PBMCs from blood, taken 12 days after vaccination. The receptor set was obtained from a man in his forties or fifties who received an inactivated influenza vaccine.

V gene TRBV27 combines with J gene TRBJ2-1, with TRBD1 matching over 10 bases. Looked up from germline, CDR1 is MNHEY and CDR2 is SMNVEV (reference sequence). The CDR3 extends over 15 amino acids. V shed 4 bases and J 5 bases; nucleotides not matched to a gene: 5. The CDR3 is CASSYRTGGDNEQFF. DNA of the CDR3: TGTGCCAGCAGTTACCGGACAGGGGGGGACAATGAGCAGTTCTTC.

Only one count was recorded for this clonotype. The J gene is TRBJ2-7, the V gene TRBV12-3 or TRBV12-4; 9 nucleotides agree with TRBD2. CDR3 length: 15 residues. V shed 7 bases and J 4 bases; nucleotides not matched to a gene: 11. CDR3: CASTRRASGAYEQYF. In DNA form, the CDR3 reads TGTGCCAGCACCCGTCGGGCTAGCGGGGCGTACGAGCAGTACTTC.

The chain has TRBV19 and TRBJ2-7, with D perhaps TRBD1 (7 bases). There are 14 residues in the CDR3. Trimming took off 5 bases at V and 1 base at J, with 12 bases between the two ends. From germline, CDR1 is LNHDA and CDR2 SQIVND (reference sequence). The DNA for the CDR3 is TGTGCCAGTAGTCAACAGGGGAGGTCCTACGAGCAGTACTTC. The encoded protein is CASSQQGRSYEQYF.

V gene TRBV7-8 combines with J gene TRBJ2-3, with 12 bases lining up with TRBD2. J lost 11 bases, V lost 6 bases, and 9 bases had no gene match. This CDR3 has 14 amino acids. CDR1 SGHVS and CDR2 FQNEAQ come from the germline V gene. The CDR3 spells CASSPGTSGLRQYF. The DNA of the CDR3 is TGTGCCAGCAGTCCCGGGACTAGCGGGCTTAGGCAGTATTTT.

This clonotype came up a few times. V gene TRBV2 combines with J gene TRBJ2-2; 13 bases fit TRBD2. The V segment lost 5 bases and the J segment 5 bases; nucleotides outside the gene matches: 5. Germline lookup yields CDR1 SNHLY and CDR2 FYNNEI. The CDR3 is 16 residues long. The CDR3, as DNA: TGTGCCAGCAGTCGACGGACTAGCGGGGGAACCGGGGAGCTGTTTTTT. Translation: CASSRRTSGGTGELFF.

V gene TRBV20-1 combines with J gene TRBJ2-2; 14 nucleotides align to TRBD2. Germline CDR1 is DFQATT and CDR2 is SNEGSKA (reference sequence). The length of the CDR3 is 18 residues. V lost 2 bases, J lost 1 base, and 6 bases stayed unmatched. In nucleotides, the CDR3 is TGCAGTGCTAGAAGCCGACTAGCGGGGGGGCTGAACACCGGGGAGCTGTTTTTT. This sequence encodes CSARSRLAGGLNTGELFF.

This clonotype has only a few counts. The J gene is TRBJ1-6, the V gene TRBV7-7; D gene unclear. Germline CDR1 and CDR2: SSHAT and FNYEAQ (reference sequence). The CDR3 totals 9 residues. The CDR3 region is CASPSPLHF. In DNA form, the CDR3 reads TGTGCTAGTCCCTCCCCCCTCCACTTT.

The DNA for the CDR3 is TGCAGCGTTCTTACTAGTAGCACAGATACGCAGTATTTT. Its translation: CSVLTSSTDTQYF. The V and J genes are TRBV29-1 and TRBJ2-3, with D possibly being TRBD2 (5 bases). Trimming left V 5 bases short and J 0 bases short, with 9 bases between. Germline loops: CDR1 SQVTM, CDR2 ANQGSEA. The CDR3 is 13 amino acids.